A selection of T cell receptor beta chains follows, all from one sample in a study of blood T cell repertoires in COVID-19. The protocol was immunoSEQ multiplex PCR, while the TCRdb copy is restricted to in-frame clones and leaves out a portion. This table has 280,000 or so clones, about 89% appearing once. Specimen: peripheral blood. The origin of the receptors is an older woman with acute or convalescent COVID-19. The CDR3 runs from the conserved cysteine through the conserved F or W. The D gene is left open where the match is weak. For some rows the clone size is stated as once, few or many, or as a class when expanded; others skip it.

-	TRBD1	TRBJ2-3	TRBV7-2	16	TGTGCCAGCAGCTTAGTCTCGGACAGGAACACAGATACGCAGTATTTT	CASSLVSDRNTDTQYF
once	TRBD2	TRBJ2-7	TRBV5-5	14	TGTGCCAGCAGCTTGGGACTAGCGATCTACGAGCAGTACTTC	CASSLGLAIYEQYF
-	-	TRBJ1-4	TRBV15	14	TGTGCCACCAGCAGAGGCAGGGGCAGTGAAAAACTGTTTTTT	CATSRGRGSEKLFF
-	-	TRBJ1-2	TRBV28	12	TGTGCCAGCAGCGGACAGATCTATGGCTACACCTTC	CASSGQIYGYTF
many	TRBD1	TRBJ1-5	TRBV19	13	TGTGCCAGTAGTCAGGGGGGCGGCCAGCCCCAGCATTTT	CASSQGGGQPQHF
-	-	TRBJ2-7	TRBV9	14	TGTGCCAGCAGCAGGGACGGGAGCTCCTACGAGCAGTACTTC	CASSRDGSSYEQYF
-	-	TRBJ2-3	TRBV18	14	TGTGCCAGCTCACCACGAGGTAGTTCAGATACGCAGTATTTT	CASSPRGSSDTQYF
-	-	TRBJ2-7	TRBV5-4	15	TGTGCCAGCAGCTCCAACGCAGGGAATCCCTACGAGCAGTACTTC	CASSSNAGNPYEQYF
-	TRBD2	TRBJ2-2	TRBV28	14	TGTGCCATCCCCGGGGGGGCGGGCACCGGGGAGCTGTTTTTT	CAIPGGAGTGELFF
-	-	TRBJ2-1	TRBV7-2	15	TGTGCCAGCAGCTTAGGGTACAGCTCCTACAATGAGCAGTTCTTC	CASSLGYSSYNEQFF
-	-	TRBJ1-2	TRBV11-3	17	TGTGCCAGCAGCCAAGTGGGGGCACAGGGACGGAACTATGGCTACACCTTC	CASSQVGAQGRNYGYTF
-	-	TRBJ1-4	TRBV15	18	TGTGCCACCAGCAGAGATAAGGGCAGGGCGACGGTAAATGAAAAACTGTTTTTT	CATSRDKGRATVNEKLFF
-	TRBD1	TRBJ1-1	TRBV18	15	TGTGCCAGCTCCCCGGGACAGGGGATGAACACTGAAGCTTTCTTT	CASSPGQGMNTEAFF
-	-	TRBJ2-2	TRBV18	15	TGTGCCAGCTCACCAAAAGGGGGAGCCACCGGGGAGCTGTTTTTT	CASSPKGGATGELFF
-	-	TRBJ2-3	TRBV10-3	15	TGTGCCATCAGTGGGCCAGACAGAGACACAGATACGCAGTATTTT	CAISGPDRDTDTQYF
-	-	TRBJ2-2	TRBV7-8	15	TGTGCCAGCAGCTTACGGTCTGAAAACACCGGGGAGCTGTTTTTT	CASSLRSENTGELFF
once	-	TRBJ2-1	TRBV18	16	TGTGCCAGCTCACCCCTTGCGGGACCAATTTACAATGAGCAGTTCTTC	CASSPLAGPIYNEQFF
-	TRBD1	TRBJ1-2	TRBV7-9	15	TGTGCCAGCAGCTACCACACAGGGGGCAACTATGGCTACACCTTC	CASSYHTGGNYGYTF
-	TRBD2	TRBJ2-1	TRBV24-1	17	TGTGCCACCAGTGAACCTCCTCCCAGCGGGAGTTTCAATGAGCAGTTCTTC	CATSEPPPSGSFNEQFF
-	-	TRBJ2-2	TRBV7-2	15	TGTGCCAGCAGCTTACCGGGGACGAACACCGGGGAGCTGTTTTTT	CASSLPGTNTGELFF
-	TRBD1	TRBJ1-2	TRBV4-1	17	TGCGCCAGCAGCCAAGAGGGGCCAGGGGGCTACAACTATGGCTACACCTTC	CASSQEGPGGYNYGYTF
-	-	TRBJ1-1	TRBV5-6	14	TGTGCCAGCAGCCCTCGGGTGGGGGGACCTGAAGCTTTCTTT	CASSPRVGGPEAFF
-	TRBD1	TRBJ1-2	TRBV4-1	16	TGCGCCAGCAGCTCCTTCAACAGGGGGTGGGGGTATGGCTACACCTTC	CASSSFNRGWGYGYTF
-	-	TRBJ1-2	TRBV14	16	TGTGCCAGCAGCCAAGCCAGGGGACGGCTCCACTATGGCTACACCTTC	CASSQARGRLHYGYTF
-	-	TRBJ2-7	TRBV5-4	15	TGTGCCAGCAGCTTGGCCGGCGGAGGGGCCTACGAGCAGTACTTC	CASSLAGGGAYEQYF
-	-	TRBJ2-7	TRBV5-1	15	TGCGCCAGCAGAGGAGGGACCGGCAGCTCCTACGAGCAGTACTTC	CASRGGTGSSYEQYF
-	-	TRBJ2-1	TRBV6-5	14	TGTGCCAGCAGCCTGACTAGCTCCTACAATGAGCAGTTCTTC	CASSLTSSYNEQFF
-	-	TRBJ1-1	TRBV6-5	13	TGTGCCAGCAACGAACCCGGGAACACTGAAGCTTTCTTT	CASNEPGNTEAFF
once	-	TRBJ2-7	TRBV7-2	12	TGTGCCAGCAGCCGTGACACCCTCGAGCAGTACTTC	CASSRDTLEQYF
-	-	TRBJ1-5	TRBV15	16	TGTGCCACCAGCAGAGCTGGCCAGGGTGGCAATCAGCCCCAGCATTTT	CATSRAGQGGNQPQHF
-	TRBD1	TRBJ1-5	TRBV7-2	16	TGTGCCAGCACCTCATCGACAGGGGGGAGCAATCAGCCCCAGCATTTT	CASTSSTGGSNQPQHF
-	TRBD1	TRBJ1-6	TRBV7-6	17	TGTGCCAGCAGCTTAGGGATAACCGGGACAGGGGGCTCACCCCTCCACTTT	CASSLGITGTGGSPLHF
few	-	TRBJ1-4	TRBV21-1	16	TGTGCCAGCAGCAAAGAAGGGCAGGGCCTCAGGGAAAAACTGTTTTTT	CASSKEGQGLREKLFF
-	TRBD1	TRBJ1-6	TRBV7-8	17	TGTGCCAGCAGCCGATCGAGAGAACGGACAGGGGTTTCACCCCTCCACTTT	CASSRSRERTGVSPLHF
-	-	TRBJ1-6	TRBV7-9	17	TGTGCCAGCAGCACTCATGAGGGGCGGGGGATAGGTTCACCCCTCCACTTT	CASSTHEGRGIGSPLHF
-	TRBD1	TRBJ1-1	TRBV28	15	TGTGCCAGCACCTCGGACAGGGGGCTTCTTACTGAAGCTTTCTTT	CASTSDRGLLTEAFF
-	TRBD1	TRBJ2-7	TRBV10-1	14	TGCGCCAGCAGTGTTGGGACAGGGATCTACGAGCAGTACTTC	CASSVGTGIYEQYF
-	TRBD1	TRBJ1-2	TRBV5-1	16	TGCGCCAGCACGACCACCATGACAGGGGGCTACTATGGCTACACCTTC	CASTTTMTGGYYGYTF
-	TRBD2	TRBJ2-1	TRBV3-1/TRBV3-2	15	TGTGCCAGCAGCCGAGCGGGAGGGTCCTACAATGAGCAGTTCTTC	CASSRAGGSYNEQFF
-	-	TRBJ1-5	TRBV5-1	17	TGCGCCAGCAGCTTGGATCCCACAGGTGATAGCAATCAGCCCCAGCATTTT	CASSLDPTGDSNQPQHF
-	-	TRBJ2-7	TRBV7-9	15	TGTGCCAGCAGCCCAGTGGCGGGAAGCCAAGGCGAGCAGTACTTC	CASSPVAGSQGEQYF
-	TRBD2	TRBJ2-1	TRBV12-3/TRBV12-4	13	TGTGCCACTTCTAGCGGGGGGGCCCGTGAGCAGTTCTTC	CATSSGGAREQFF
-	-	TRBJ1-1	TRBV4-3	13	TGCGCCAGCAGCCGCACAGCGAACACTGAAGCTTTCTTT	CASSRTANTEAFF
once	-	TRBJ2-1	TRBV4-1	12	TGCGCCAGCAGCAAGGGGTACAATGAGCAGTTCTTC	CASSKGYNEQFF
-	TRBD1	TRBJ1-1	TRBV9	19	TGTGCCAGCAGCTCACACCTCGGGACAGGGCCCTTCACATACACTGAAGCTTTCTTT	CASSSHLGTGPFTYTEAFF
-	-	TRBJ1-3	TRBV7-6	19	TGTGCCAGCAGCCCGGCGGGGGGGCGTATCGTTGGGAGGGGAAACACCATATATTTT	CASSPAGGRIVGRGNTIYF
once	-	TRBJ1-2	TRBV3-1/TRBV3-2	14	TGTGCCAGCAGCCAAGGTAGCATTAACTATGGCTACACCTTC	CASSQGSINYGYTF
few	TRBD1	TRBJ1-2	TRBV10-3	18	TGTGCCATCAGTGAGCCGGTCAGGGGCCAGGGACAGAACTATGGCTACACCTTC	CAISEPVRGQGQNYGYTF